One sample yielded the 10 T cell receptor beta chains listed below, sequenced in a study of T cell responses to AZD1222 COVID-19 vaccine. Produced via immunoSEQ multiplex PCR; TCRdb's table is partial and in-frame only. The profile shows about 140,000 clones, roughly 92% of them singletons. This specimen consisted of peripheral blood, obtained on day 0 of AZD1222 vaccination. Receptors originate from an adult in good health.

The CDR3 protein is CASSLGLAGTREQFF. As DNA, the CDR3 is TGTGCCAGCAGCTTAGGGTTAGCGGGGACACGAGAGCAGTTCTTC. The J gene is TRBJ2-1, the V gene TRBV11-3; TRBD2 matches 8 bases. Germline V gives CDR1 SGHNT, CDR2 YENEEA. V lost 1 base to trimming and J lost 10 bases; unmatched junction nucleotides: 9. The CDR3 loop spans 15 amino acids.

This chain links TRBV7-3 with TRBJ1-1; TRBD1 might be the D (6 bases). The V gene lost 5 bases and the J gene lost 1 base, with 8 bases spanning the gap. Germline lookup yields CDR1 SGHTA and CDR2 FQGTGA. This CDR3 is 13 amino acids long. This chain's CDR3 is CASSEGQNTEAFF. CDR3 nucleotide sequence: TGTGCCAGCAGCGAGGGACAGAACACTGAAGCTTTCTTT.

The gene calls are TRBV7-8 and TRBJ2-5; D is undetermined. The CDR3 loop spans 13 amino acids. In germline, CDR1 is SGHVS, CDR2 FQNEAQ. Trimming stripped 4 bases from V and 3 bases from J, with 9 bases between. CDR3 amino acids: CASSSNRKETQYF. Here the CDR3 DNA reads TGTGCCAGCAGCTCCAACAGAAAAGAGACCCAGTACTTC.

This chain joins TRBV9 and TRBJ1-6, with D hard to call. The CDR3 runs 13 residues. Trimming cost V 4 bases and J 13 bases, with 15 bases left between them. Per the germline V gene, CDR1 is SGDLS and CDR2 is YYNGEE. Here the CDR3 reads CASSPGNGFPLHF. The CDR3 DNA is TGTGCCAGCAGCCCCGGCAATGGCTTCCCCCTCCACTTT.

The V call is TRBV12-3 or TRBV12-4, the J call TRBJ1-2; TRBD1 matches at 7 bases. The CDR3 runs to 13 residues. After removal of 5 bases from V and 6 bases from J, the junction contained 6 bases not matched to a gene. As DNA, the CDR3 is TGTGCCAGCAGTCTCCACAGGGGTCATGGCTACACCTTC. Its translation is CASSLHRGHGYTF.

The rearrangement links TRBV19 to TRBJ1-2; a weak D match, TRBD1 (5 bases). The germline V gene encodes CDR1 LNHDA and CDR2 SQIVND (reference sequence). The CDR3 sequence is 15 residues long. V shed 2 bases and J shed 4 bases, with 14 bases lying between them. DNA for the CDR3: TGTGCCAGTAGTATAAACTCGGCAGGGACCTATGGCTACACCTTC. Translation gives CASSINSAGTYGYTF.

The rearrangement links TRBV6-1 to TRBJ2-7; D remains ambiguous. CDR3 length: 13 residues. V lost 3 bases and J lost 3, with 9 bases in between. CDR1 MNHNS and CDR2 SASEGT come from the germline V gene. The CDR3 DNA reads as TGTGCCAGCAGTGAGTATGTCAGCTACGAGCAGTACTTC. Translated, it gives CASSEYVSYEQYF.

The sample holds one count of this clone. This chain links TRBV2 with TRBJ1-5; D might be TRBD1 (5 bases). Trimming removed 6 bases at V and 15 bases at J, with 15 bases between. The CDR3 spans 11 residues. CDR1 is SNHLY, CDR2 FYNNEI, per germline. DNA of the CDR3: TGTGCCAGCAGAATAGGGACCTACTGGCATTTT. Translating it yields CASRIGTYWHF.

This CDR3 is CASSLSAGNTIYF. CDR3 DNA sequence: TGTGCCAGCAGCTTAAGCGCTGGAAACACCATATATTTT. This chain links TRBV7-9 with TRBJ1-3; D is undetermined. CDR1 is SEHNR, CDR2 FQNEAQ, per germline (reference sequence). The CDR3 runs to 13 residues. V gave up 2 bases and J gave up 2 bases, with 4 bases separating them.

This sequence joins TRBV28 and TRBJ1-2, with D possibly matching TRBD1 (5 bases). The V gene's germline CDR1 is MDHEN and CDR2 SYDVKM. The V and J ends lost 9 bases and 5 bases respectively, with 10 bases between them. The CDR3 is 11 residues long. The CDR3 DNA follows: TGTGCCAGTGGGGGGATTTATGGCTACACCTTC. Translating gives CASGGIYGYTF.